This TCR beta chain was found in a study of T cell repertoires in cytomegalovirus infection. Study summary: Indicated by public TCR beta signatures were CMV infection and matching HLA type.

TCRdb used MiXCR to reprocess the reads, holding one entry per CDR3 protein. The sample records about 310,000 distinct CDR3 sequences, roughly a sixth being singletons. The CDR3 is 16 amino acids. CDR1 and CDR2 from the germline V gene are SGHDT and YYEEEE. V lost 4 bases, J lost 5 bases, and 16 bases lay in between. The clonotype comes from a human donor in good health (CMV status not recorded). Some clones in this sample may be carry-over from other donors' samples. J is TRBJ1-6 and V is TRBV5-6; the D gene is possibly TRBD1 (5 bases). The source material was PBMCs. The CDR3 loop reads CASSRWARGNNSPLHF. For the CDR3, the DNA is TGTGCCAGCAGCCGTTGGGCGCGGGGGAATAATTCACCCCTCCACTTT.